This TCR beta chain was retrieved from a study of response to subunit inactivated influenza vaccine. Trimming stripped 5 bases from V and 3 bases from J, with 19 bases between. The CDR3 totals 17 residues. Germline-derived CDR1 and CDR2 are MDHEN and SYDVKM. This clonotype was counted only a few times. Its matching antigen is unknown. TCRdb analysed the RT-PCR reads with MiXCR anew, one entry per CDR3 protein. The sample contains roughly 790,000 distinct CDR3 sequences, 21% of which appear only once. Study-level points and caveats: The study's authors posited that every seasonal influenza vaccination enlists few new T cells.

The clonotype was recovered from a man in his fifties or sixties who received an inactivated influenza vaccine. The sequencing here drew on PBMCs from blood, taken approximately 5 days after vaccination. The chain joins TRBV28 to TRBJ2-2; D remains ambiguous. CDR3: CASSHPSGKVYTGELFF. CDR3 coding DNA: TGTGCCAGCAGTCACCCCAGTGGGAAAGTTTACACCGGGGAGCTGTTTTTT.